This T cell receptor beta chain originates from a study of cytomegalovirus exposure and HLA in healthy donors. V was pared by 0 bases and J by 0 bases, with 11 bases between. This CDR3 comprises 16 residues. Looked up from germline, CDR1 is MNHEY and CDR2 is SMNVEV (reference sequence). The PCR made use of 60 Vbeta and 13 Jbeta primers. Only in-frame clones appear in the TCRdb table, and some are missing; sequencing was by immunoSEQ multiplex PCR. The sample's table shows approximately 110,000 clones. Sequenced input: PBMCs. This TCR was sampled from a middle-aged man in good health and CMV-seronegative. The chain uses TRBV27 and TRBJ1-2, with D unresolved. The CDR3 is CASSLSLADSNYGYTF. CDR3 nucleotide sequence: TGTGCCAGCAGTTTATCGCTAGCCGATTCTAACTATGGCTACACCTTC.